This T cell receptor (beta chain) was observed in a study of T cell repertoires in cytomegalovirus infection. This CDR3 has 16 amino acids. CDR1 and CDR2 from the germline V gene are LNHDA and SQIVND (reference sequence). Trimming cost V 1 base and J 9 bases; bases outside gene matches: 7. TCRdb independently ran MiXCR on the reads; one entry per CDR3 protein. The sample holds 350,000 to 550,000 distinct CDR3 sequences; about 33% are singletons and the top ten take roughly 15%. Sequenced input: PBMCs. This receptor was identified in a human donor in good health (CMV status not recorded). Some clones in this sample may be carry-over from other donors' samples. V is TRBV19 and J is TRBJ1-6, with 9 bases lining up with TRBD1. The CDR3 here is CASSIAGTGFLSPLHF. The CDR3 DNA is TGTGCCAGTAGTATAGCTGGGACAGGGTTCCTTTCACCCCTCCACTTT. The full variable domain, with the rest looked up from reference TRBV19 and TRBJ1-6, is DGGITQSPKYLFRKEGQNVTLSCEQNLNHDAMYWYRQDPGQGLRLIYYSQIVNDFQKGDIAEGYSVSREKKESFPLTVTSAQKNPTAFYLCASSIAGTGFLSPLHFGNGTRLTVT.